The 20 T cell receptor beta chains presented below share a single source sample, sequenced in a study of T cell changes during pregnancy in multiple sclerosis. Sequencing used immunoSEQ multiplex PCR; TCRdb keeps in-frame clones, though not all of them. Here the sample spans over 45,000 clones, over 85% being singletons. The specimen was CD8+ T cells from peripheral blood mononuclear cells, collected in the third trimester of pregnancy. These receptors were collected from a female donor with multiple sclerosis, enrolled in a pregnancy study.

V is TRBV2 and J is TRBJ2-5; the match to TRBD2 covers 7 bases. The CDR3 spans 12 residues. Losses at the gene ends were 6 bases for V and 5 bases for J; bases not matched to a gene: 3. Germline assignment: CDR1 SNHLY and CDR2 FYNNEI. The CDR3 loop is CASRGGHETQYF. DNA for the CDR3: TGTGCCAGCAGGGGAGGGCATGAGACCCAGTACTTC.

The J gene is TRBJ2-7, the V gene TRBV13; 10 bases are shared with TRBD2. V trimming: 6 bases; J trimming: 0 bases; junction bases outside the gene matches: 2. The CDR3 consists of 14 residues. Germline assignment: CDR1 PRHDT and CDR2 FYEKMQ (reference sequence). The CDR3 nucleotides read TGTGCCAGCAGTAGCGGGAGGTCCTCCTACGAGCAGTACTTC. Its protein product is CASSSGRSSYEQYF.

In DNA form, the CDR3 reads TGCGCCAGCTCAAGTCTGAGCTCCTACGAGCAGTACTTC. Translated: CASSSLSSYEQYF. The chain couples TRBV4-1 to TRBJ2-7; D gene unclear. V dropped 8 bases and J dropped 0 bases, with 11 bases sitting between them. The length of the CDR3 is 13 residues. CDR1 is MGHRA, CDR2 YSYEKL, per germline.

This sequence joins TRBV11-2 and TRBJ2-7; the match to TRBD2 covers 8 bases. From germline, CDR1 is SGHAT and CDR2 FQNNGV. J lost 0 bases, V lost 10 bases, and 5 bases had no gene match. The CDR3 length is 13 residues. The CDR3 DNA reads TGTGCCATATCGACTAGCGACTCCTACGAGCAGTACTTC. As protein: CAISTSDSYEQYF.

The CDR3, as DNA: TGTGCCAGCAGTGCTGAGCAGGGGGCCCCAGATACGCAGTATTTT. It translates to CASSAEQGAPDTQYF. This chain uses TRBV6-4 with TRBJ2-3; the match to TRBD1 covers 8 bases. The junction had 7 bases not matched to a gene; V was cut back by 4 bases and J by 4 bases. Germline loops: CDR1 MRHNA, CDR2 SNTAGT. The CDR3 spans 15 residues.

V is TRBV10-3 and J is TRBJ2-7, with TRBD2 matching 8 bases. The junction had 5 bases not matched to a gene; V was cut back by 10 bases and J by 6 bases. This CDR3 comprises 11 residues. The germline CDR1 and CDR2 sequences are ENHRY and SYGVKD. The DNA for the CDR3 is TGTGCCACCGGGGGGGATTTCGAGCAGTACTTC. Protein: CATGGDFEQYF.

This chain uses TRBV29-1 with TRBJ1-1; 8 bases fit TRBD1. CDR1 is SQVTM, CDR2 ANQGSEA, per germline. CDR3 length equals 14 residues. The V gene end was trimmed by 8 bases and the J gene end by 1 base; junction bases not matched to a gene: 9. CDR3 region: CSLSTGVANTEAFF. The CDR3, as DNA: TGCAGCCTCTCGACAGGGGTAGCGAACACTGAAGCTTTCTTT. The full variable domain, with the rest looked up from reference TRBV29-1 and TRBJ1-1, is SAVISQKPSRDICQRGTSLTIQCQVDSQVTMMFWYRQQPGQSLTLIATANQGSEATYESGFVIDKFPISRPNLTFSTLTVSNMSPEDSSIYLCSLSTGVANTEAFFGQGTRLTVV.

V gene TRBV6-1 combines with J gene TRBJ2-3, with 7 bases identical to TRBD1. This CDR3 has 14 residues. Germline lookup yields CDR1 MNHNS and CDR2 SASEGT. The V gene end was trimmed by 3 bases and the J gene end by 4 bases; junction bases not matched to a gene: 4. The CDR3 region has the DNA TGTGCCAGCAGTGACACAGGGGAGCCAGATACGCAGTATTTT. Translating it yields CASSDTGEPDTQYF.

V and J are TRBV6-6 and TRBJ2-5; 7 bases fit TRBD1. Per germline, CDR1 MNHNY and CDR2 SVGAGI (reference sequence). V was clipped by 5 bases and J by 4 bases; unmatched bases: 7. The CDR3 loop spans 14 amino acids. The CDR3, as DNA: TGTGCCAGCAGTCATACAGGGGAGACAGAGACCCAGTACTTC. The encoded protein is CASSHTGETETQYF.

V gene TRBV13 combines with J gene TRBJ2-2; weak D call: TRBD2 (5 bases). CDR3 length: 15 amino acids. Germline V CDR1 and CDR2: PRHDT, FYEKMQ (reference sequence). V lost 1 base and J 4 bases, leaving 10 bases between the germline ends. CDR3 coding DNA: TGTGCCAGCAGCTTAGAGGGAAGCGGCACCGGGGAGCTGTTTTTT. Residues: CASSLEGSGTGELFF.

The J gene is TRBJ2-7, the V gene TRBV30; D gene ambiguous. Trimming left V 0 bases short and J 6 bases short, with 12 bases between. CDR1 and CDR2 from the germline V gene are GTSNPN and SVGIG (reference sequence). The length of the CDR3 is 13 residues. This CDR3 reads CAWSVSRNSEQYF. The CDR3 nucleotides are TGTGCCTGGAGTGTAAGCAGAAACAGCGAGCAGTACTTC.

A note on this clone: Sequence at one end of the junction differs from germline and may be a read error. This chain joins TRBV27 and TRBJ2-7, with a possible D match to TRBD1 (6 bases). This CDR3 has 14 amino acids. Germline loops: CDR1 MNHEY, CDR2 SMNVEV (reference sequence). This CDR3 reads CASSISQGTYEQYF. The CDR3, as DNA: TGTGCCAGCAGTATATCACAGGGTACCTACGAGCAGTACTTC.

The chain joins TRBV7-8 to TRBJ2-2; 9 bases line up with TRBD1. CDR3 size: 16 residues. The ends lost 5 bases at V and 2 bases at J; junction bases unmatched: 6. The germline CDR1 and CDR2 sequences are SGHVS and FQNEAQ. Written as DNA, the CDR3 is TGTGCCAGCAGCGTTCGACAGGGGGTCAACACCGGGGAGCTGTTTTTT. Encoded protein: CASSVRQGVNTGELFF.

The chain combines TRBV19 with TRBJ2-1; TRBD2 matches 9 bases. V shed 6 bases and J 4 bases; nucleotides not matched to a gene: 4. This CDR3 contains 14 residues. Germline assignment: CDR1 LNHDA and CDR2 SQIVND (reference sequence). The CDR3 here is CASRPSGVYNEQFF. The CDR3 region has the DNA TGTGCCAGTAGACCTAGCGGGGTTTACAATGAGCAGTTCTTC.

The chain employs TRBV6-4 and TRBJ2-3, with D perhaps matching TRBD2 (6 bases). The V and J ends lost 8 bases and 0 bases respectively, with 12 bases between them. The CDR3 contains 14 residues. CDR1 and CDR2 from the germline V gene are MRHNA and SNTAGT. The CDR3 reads CASGGGTSTDTQYF. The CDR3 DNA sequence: TGTGCCAGCGGCGGCGGGACTAGCACAGATACGCAGTATTTT.

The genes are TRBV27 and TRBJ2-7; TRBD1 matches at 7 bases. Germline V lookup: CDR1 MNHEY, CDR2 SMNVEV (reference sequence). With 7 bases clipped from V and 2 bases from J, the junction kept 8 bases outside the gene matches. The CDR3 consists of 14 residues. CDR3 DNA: TGTGCCAGCACCCCGGCCGGACAGGCCTACGAGCAGTACTTC. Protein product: CASTPAGQAYEQYF.

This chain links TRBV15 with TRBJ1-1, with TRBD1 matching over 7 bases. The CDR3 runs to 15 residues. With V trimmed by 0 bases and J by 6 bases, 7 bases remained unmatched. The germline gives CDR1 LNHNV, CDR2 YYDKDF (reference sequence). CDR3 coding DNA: TGTGCCACCAGCAGAGATACCAACAGGGGCTCTGAAGCTTTCTTT. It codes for CATSRDTNRGSEAFF. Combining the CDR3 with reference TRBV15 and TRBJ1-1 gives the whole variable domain DAMVIQNPRYQVTQFGKPVTLSCSQTLNHNVMYWYQQKSSQAPKLLFHYYDKDFNNEADTPDNFQSRRPNTSFCFLDIRSPGLGDTAMYLCATSRDTNRGSEAFFGQGTRLTVV.

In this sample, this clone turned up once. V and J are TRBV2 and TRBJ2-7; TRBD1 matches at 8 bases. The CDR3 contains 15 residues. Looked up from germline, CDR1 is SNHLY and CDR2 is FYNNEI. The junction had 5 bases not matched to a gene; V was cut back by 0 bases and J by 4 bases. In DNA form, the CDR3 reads TGTGCCAGCAGTGAAGCGGCAGGGGGCGCTTACGAGCAGTACTTC. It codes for CASSEAAGGAYEQYF. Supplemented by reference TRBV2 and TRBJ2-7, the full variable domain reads EPEVTQTPSHQVTQMGQEVILRCVPISNHLYFYWYRQILGQKVEFLVSFYNNEISEKSEIFDDQFSVERPDGSNFTLKIRSTKLEDSAMYFCASSEAAGGAYEQYFGPGTRLTVT.

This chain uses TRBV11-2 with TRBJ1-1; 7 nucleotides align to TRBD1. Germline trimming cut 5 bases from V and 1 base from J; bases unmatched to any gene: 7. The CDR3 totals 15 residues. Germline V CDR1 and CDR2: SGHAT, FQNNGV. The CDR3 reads CASSDRAGTNTEAFF. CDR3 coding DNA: TGTGCCAGCAGCGACAGGGCCGGGACGAACACTGAAGCTTTCTTT.

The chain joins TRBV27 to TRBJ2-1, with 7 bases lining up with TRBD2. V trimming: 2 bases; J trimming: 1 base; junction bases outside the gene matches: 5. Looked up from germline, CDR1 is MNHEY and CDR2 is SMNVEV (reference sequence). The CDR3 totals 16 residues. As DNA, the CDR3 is TGTGCCAGCAGTTTACGGGGTAGCGGGTCCTACAATGAGCAGTTCTTC. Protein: CASSLRGSGSYNEQFF.